Presented here are 22 T cell receptor beta chains from one specimen sequenced in a study of blood T cell repertoires in COVID-19. Here immunoSEQ multiplex PCR was the method, and the copy in TCRdb shows in-frame clones only, minus some. Here the sample spans about 410,000 clones, about nine tenths being singletons. Sequencing input: peripheral blood. These receptors were obtained from a woman between 40 and 50 years old with COVID-19, enrolled during active disease.

The chain employs TRBV28 and TRBJ1-1; D remains ambiguous. The germline V gene encodes CDR1 MDHEN and CDR2 SYDVKM. The ends were cut back, 2 bases at V and 2 bases at J, with 9 bases in the middle. CDR3 size: 14 residues. The CDR3 reads CASSLGGGNTEAFF. The CDR3 region has the DNA TGTGCCAGCAGTTTAGGAGGCGGCAACACTGAAGCTTTCTTT. Together with reference TRBV28 and TRBJ1-1, the CDR3 gives the full variable domain: DVKVTQSSRYLVKRTGEKVFLECVQDMDHENMFWYRQDPGLGLRLIYFSYDVKMKEKGDIPEGYSVSREKKERFSLILESASTNQTSMYLCASSLGGGNTEAFFGQGTRLTVV.

The V gene is TRBV7-2, the J gene TRBJ1-1; D possibly corresponds to TRBD1 (6 bases). The CDR3 is 13 residues long. V gave up 8 bases and J gave up 1 base, with 11 bases separating them. Germline V lookup: CDR1 SGHTA, CDR2 FQGNSA. In DNA, the CDR3 is TGTGCCAGCGGAAGGGGGTCGAACACTGAAGCTTTCTTT. Encoded protein: CASGRGSNTEAFF.

V usage is TRBV28 and J usage is TRBJ1-2; the D gene is possibly TRBD1 (5 bases). CDR3 length: 12 amino acids. Per germline, CDR1 MDHEN and CDR2 SYDVKM. Deletions cut 10 bases from V and 8 bases from J, with 17 bases between. Here the CDR3 DNA reads TGTGCCATAGCCGCAGGGTTACAAGGCTACACCTTC. This gives the protein CAIAAGLQGYTF.

The genes are TRBV5-1 and TRBJ1-2; D is ambiguous. The CDR3 has 13 amino acids. Trimming removed 0 bases at V and 4 bases at J, with 7 bases between. The germline V gene encodes CDR1 SGHRS and CDR2 YFSETQ. The CDR3 DNA sequence: TGCGCCAGCAGCTTGGATTCTGTCTATGGCTACACCTTC. Protein: CASSLDSVYGYTF.

The chain is built from TRBV6-5 and TRBJ1-1; D ambiguous. Germline V gene data show CDR1 as MNHEY and CDR2 as SVGAGI. The V end was cut by 6 bases, the J end by 10 bases, with 18 bases between. The CDR3 is 13 amino acids. Written as DNA, the CDR3 is TGTGCCAGCAGCCTGCGCCGGGGAATCGGAGCTTTCTTT. Protein product: CASSLRRGIGAFF.

The chain carries TRBV18 and TRBJ2-7, with D maybe TRBD2 (7 bases). Looked up from germline, CDR1 is KGHSH and CDR2 is LQKENI. This CDR3 has 16 residues. V was pared by 2 bases and J by 4 bases, with 18 bases between. The CDR3 loop is CASSPEGGASSYEQYF. The CDR3 DNA reads as TGTGCCAGCTCACCAGAAGGGGGGGCGAGCTCGTACGAGCAGTACTTC.

The chain is built from TRBV27 and TRBJ1-2; D call uncertain. From germline, CDR1 is MNHEY and CDR2 SMNVEV (reference sequence). Trimming cost V 5 bases and J 4 bases, with 8 bases left between them. This CDR3 is 12 amino acids long. CDR3 DNA sequence: TGTGCCAGCAGTCAAGACTTCTATGGCTACACCTTC. Translation gives CASSQDFYGYTF.

The chain combines TRBV14 with TRBJ2-2; D is perhaps TRBD2 (5 bases). CDR1 SGHDN and CDR2 FVKESK come from the germline V gene. With 0 bases removed from V and 6 bases from J, the gap between germline ends came to 11 bases. The CDR3 totals 15 residues. The CDR3 nucleotides are TGTGCCAGCAGCCAAGATGAAGCGAGGGCCGGGGAGCTGTTTTTT. Protein: CASSQDEARAGELFF.

The rearrangement uses TRBV7-2 and TRBJ2-1, with a tentative D call TRBD2 (5 bases). The CDR3 is made up of 15 amino acids. In germline, CDR1 is SGHTA, CDR2 FQGNSA. Trimming left V 3 bases short and J 6 bases short, with 15 bases between. The CDR3 here is CASSLKLGAVNEQFF. The CDR3 nucleotides are TGTGCCAGCAGCTTGAAACTAGGAGCCGTCAATGAGCAGTTCTTC.

The J gene is TRBJ2-4, the V gene TRBV7-2, with D tentatively TRBD2 (6 bases). V was cut by 1 base and J by 9 bases, with 13 bases left in between. Germline CDR1 reads SGHTA; CDR2 reads FQGNSA. The CDR3 consists of 14 residues. Written as DNA, the CDR3 is TGTGCCAGCAGCTTAGGTGGGGGGTCGGGCATTCAGTACTTC. Protein: CASSLGGGSGIQYF.

This sequence joins TRBV19 and TRBJ1-5; tentative D call: TRBD1 (5 bases). This CDR3 is built from 15 residues. The ends were cut back, 5 bases at V and 2 bases at J, with 13 bases in the middle. CDR1 LNHDA and CDR2 SQIVND come from the germline V gene (reference sequence). In nucleotides, the CDR3 is TGTGCCAGTAGTTGGGGCCGGATGGGCAATCAGCCCCAGCATTTT. It codes for CASSWGRMGNQPQHF.

V is TRBV6-4 and J is TRBJ2-1; 11 bases agree with TRBD2. Germline CDR1 is MRHNA and CDR2 is SNTAGT. The junction had 6 bases not matched to a gene; V was cut back by 2 bases and J by 9 bases. The CDR3 has 15 amino acids. The CDR3 nucleotides are TGTGCCAGCAGTGACGGAGTTAGCGGGGGGGGTGAGCAGTTCTTC. Protein product: CASSDGVSGGGEQFF.

V and J are TRBV6-6 and TRBJ2-5, with 12 bases identical to TRBD2. V lost 6 bases, J lost 1 base, and 6 bases stayed unmatched. The CDR3 sequence is 16 residues long. The V gene's germline CDR1 is MNHNY and CDR2 SVGAGI (reference sequence). The CDR3 loop reads CASRVTSGSFQETQYF. DNA of the CDR3: TGTGCCAGCAGGGTGACTAGCGGGAGCTTCCAAGAGACCCAGTACTTC.

This chain uses TRBV7-6 with TRBJ2-5; 9 bases are a match to TRBD1. CDR1 and CDR2 (germline): SGHVS, FNYEAQ. V shed 6 bases, J shed 5 bases, and the junction held 4 bases outside the gene matches. The CDR3 runs 13 residues. In DNA form, the CDR3 reads TGTGCCAGCAGGGACAGGGGCAGGGAGACCCAGTACTTC. Protein: CASRDRGRETQYF.

This chain uses TRBV20-1 with TRBJ1-5, with a weak D call TRBD1 (5 bases). The CDR3 totals 16 residues. The ends were cut back, 3 bases at V and 5 bases at J, with 20 bases in the middle. Germline CDR1 reads DFQATT; CDR2 reads SNEGSKA (reference sequence). CDR3 loop: CSASAVSTESYQPQHF. As DNA, the CDR3 is TGCAGTGCTAGTGCCGTGTCGACAGAAAGTTATCAGCCCCAGCATTTT.

The chain recombines TRBV7-6 with TRBJ1-5, with 8 bases that match TRBD1. From germline, CDR1 is SGHVS and CDR2 FNYEAQ. The trim removed 5 bases at V and 0 bases at J, leaving 12 bases unmatched. There are 18 residues in the CDR3. In DNA form, the CDR3 reads TGTGCCAGCAGCGCCGGGACAGGATCCTTCAATAGCAATCAGCCCCAGCATTTT. It specifies CASSAGTGSFNSNQPQHF.

This sequence joins TRBV5-4 and TRBJ2-1; perhaps TRBD1 as D (5 bases). This CDR3 comprises 13 residues. The V end lost 5 bases, the J end lost 4 bases, and 10 bases lay between the germline ends. Germline V gives CDR1 SGHNT, CDR2 YYREEE (reference sequence). The CDR3 loop reads CASRTDTYNEQFF. Here the CDR3 DNA reads TGTGCCAGCAGGACGGACACTTACAATGAGCAGTTCTTC.

The gene calls are TRBV27 and TRBJ1-1, with 8 positions matching TRBD1. CDR3 size: 15 residues. The trim removed 4 bases at V and 11 bases at J, leaving 15 bases unmatched. Germline CDR1 MNHEY, CDR2 SMNVEV (reference sequence). The CDR3 DNA reads as TGTGCCAGCAGTTCCCCACCCCGGACAGGGTTGATGGCTTTCTTT. Protein product: CASSSPPRTGLMAFF.

The V and J genes are TRBV29-1 and TRBJ1-4; no definite D call. Germline CDR1 and CDR2: SQVTM and ANQGSEA. With 6 bases removed from V and 3 bases from J, the gap between germline ends came to 8 bases. The CDR3 loop spans 12 amino acids. CDR3: CSVREANEKLFF. CDR3 coding DNA: TGCAGCGTGAGGGAGGCTAATGAAAAACTGTTTTTT. Looking up the rest from reference TRBV29-1 and TRBJ1-4 gives the full variable domain: SAVISQKPSRDICQRGTSLTIQCQVDSQVTMMFWYRQQPGQSLTLIATANQGSEATYESGFVIDKFPISRPNLTFSTLTVSNMSPEDSSIYLCSVREANEKLFFGSGTQLSVL.

The chain couples TRBV30 to TRBJ1-1; D unclear. The CDR3 spans 12 residues. Germline lookup yields CDR1 GTSNPN and CDR2 SVGIG (reference sequence). The V end lost 2 bases, the J end lost 1 base, and 5 bases lay between the germline ends. CDR3 region: CAWSLRNTEAFF. CDR3 DNA sequence: TGTGCCTGGAGTCTCAGGAACACTGAAGCTTTCTTT.

Comments on this clone: Other DNA sequences in the same sample also yield this CDR3. The chain combines TRBV12-3 or TRBV12-4 with TRBJ1-2; D unresolved. Trimming left V 5 bases short and J 2 bases short, with 9 bases between. This CDR3 is built from 13 residues. The CDR3: CASSTGVNYGYTF. The CDR3 nucleotides read TGTGCCAGCAGTACGGGAGTAAACTATGGCTACACCTTC.

The chain couples TRBV2 to TRBJ2-3; the D gene is possibly TRBD2 (7 bases). CDR1 and CDR2 (germline): SNHLY, FYNNEI. V was clipped by 3 bases and J by 4 bases, with 20 bases between them. The CDR3 covers 17 residues. In nucleotides, the CDR3 is TGTGCCAGCAGTGACTTGGTGGGGGGGCTGCTCGCAGATACGCAGTATTTT. This sequence encodes CASSDLVGGLLADTQYF.